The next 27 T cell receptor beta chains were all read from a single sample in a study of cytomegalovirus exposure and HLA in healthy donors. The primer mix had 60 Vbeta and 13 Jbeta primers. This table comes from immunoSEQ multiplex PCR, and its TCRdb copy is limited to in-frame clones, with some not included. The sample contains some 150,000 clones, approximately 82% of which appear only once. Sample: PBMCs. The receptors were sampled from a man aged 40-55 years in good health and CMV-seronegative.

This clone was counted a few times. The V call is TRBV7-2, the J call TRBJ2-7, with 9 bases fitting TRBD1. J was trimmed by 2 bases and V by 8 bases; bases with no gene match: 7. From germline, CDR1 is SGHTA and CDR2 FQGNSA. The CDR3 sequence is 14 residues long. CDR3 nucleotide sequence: TGTGCCAGCTCCTACAGGGGGCCAACCTACGAGCAGTACTTC. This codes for CASSYRGPTYEQYF.

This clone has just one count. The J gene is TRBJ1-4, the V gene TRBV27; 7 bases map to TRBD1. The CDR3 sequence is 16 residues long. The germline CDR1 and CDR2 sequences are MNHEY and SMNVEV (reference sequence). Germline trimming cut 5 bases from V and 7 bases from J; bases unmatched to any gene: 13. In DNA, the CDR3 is TGTGCCAGCAGTATCGGACAGGCTACGGGGAGTGAAAAACTGTTTTTT. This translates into CASSIGQATGSEKLFF.

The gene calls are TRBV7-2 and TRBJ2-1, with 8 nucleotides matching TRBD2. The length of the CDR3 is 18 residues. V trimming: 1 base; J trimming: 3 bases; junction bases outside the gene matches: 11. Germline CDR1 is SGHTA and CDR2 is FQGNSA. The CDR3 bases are TGTGCCAGCAGCTTAGTTGCAAGTTTGAGCGGGAGCTACAATGAGCAGTTCTTC. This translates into CASSLVASLSGSYNEQFF.

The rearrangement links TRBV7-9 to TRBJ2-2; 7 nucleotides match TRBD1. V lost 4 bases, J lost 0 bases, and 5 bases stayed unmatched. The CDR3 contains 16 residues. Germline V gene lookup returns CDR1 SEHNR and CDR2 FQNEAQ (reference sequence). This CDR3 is CASSSRTGPNTGELFF. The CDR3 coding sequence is TGTGCCAGCAGCTCACGGACAGGCCCGAACACCGGGGAGCTGTTTTTT. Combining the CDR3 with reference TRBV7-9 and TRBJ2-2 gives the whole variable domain DTGVSQNPRHKITKRGQNVTFRCDPISEHNRLYWYRQTLGQGPEFLTYFQNEAQLEKSRLLSDRFSAERPKGSFSTLEIQRTEQGDSAMYLCASSSRTGPNTGELFFGEGSRLTVL.

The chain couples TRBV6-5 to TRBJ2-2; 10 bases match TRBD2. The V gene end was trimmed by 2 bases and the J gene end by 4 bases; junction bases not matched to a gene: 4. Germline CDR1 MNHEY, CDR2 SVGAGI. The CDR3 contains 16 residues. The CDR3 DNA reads TGTGCCAGCAGTTACCCTAGCGGGAGTTCCACCGGGGAGCTGTTTTTT. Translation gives CASSYPSGSSTGELFF.

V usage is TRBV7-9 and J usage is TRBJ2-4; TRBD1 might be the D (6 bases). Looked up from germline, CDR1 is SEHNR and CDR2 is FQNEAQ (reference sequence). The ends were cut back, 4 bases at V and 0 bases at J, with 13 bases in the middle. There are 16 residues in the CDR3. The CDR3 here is CASSWTDIGAKNIQYF. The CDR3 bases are TGTGCCAGCAGCTGGACAGACATTGGAGCCAAAAACATTCAGTACTTC.

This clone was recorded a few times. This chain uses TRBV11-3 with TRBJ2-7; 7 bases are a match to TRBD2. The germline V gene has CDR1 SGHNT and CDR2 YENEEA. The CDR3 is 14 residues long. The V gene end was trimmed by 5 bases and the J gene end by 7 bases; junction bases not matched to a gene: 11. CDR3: CASSPGLNKAEQYF. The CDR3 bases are TGTGCCAGCAGCCCGGGACTAAATAAGGCGGAGCAGTACTTC.

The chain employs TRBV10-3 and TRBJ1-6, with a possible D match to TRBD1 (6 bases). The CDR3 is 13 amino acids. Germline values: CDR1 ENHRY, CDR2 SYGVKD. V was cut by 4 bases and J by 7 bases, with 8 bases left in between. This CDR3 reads CAISGTENSPLHF. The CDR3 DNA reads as TGTGCCATCAGTGGGACAGAAAATTCACCCCTCCACTTT.

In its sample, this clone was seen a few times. In DNA, the CDR3 is TGTGCCAGCAGCTTAAGACTAGCCAAAAACATTCAGTACTTC. Translation gives CASSLRLAKNIQYF. The gene calls are TRBV11-2 and TRBJ2-4; D gene uncertain. V was trimmed by 2 bases and J by 0 bases, leaving 5 bases between them. Per germline, CDR1 SGHAT and CDR2 FQNNGV. The CDR3 totals 14 residues.

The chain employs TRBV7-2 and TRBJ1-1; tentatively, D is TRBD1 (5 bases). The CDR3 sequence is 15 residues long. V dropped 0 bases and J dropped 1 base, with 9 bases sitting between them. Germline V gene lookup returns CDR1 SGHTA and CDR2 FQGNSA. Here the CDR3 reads CASSLARQWNTEAFF. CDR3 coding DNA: TGTGCCAGCAGCTTAGCGCGACAGTGGAACACTGAAGCTTTCTTT.

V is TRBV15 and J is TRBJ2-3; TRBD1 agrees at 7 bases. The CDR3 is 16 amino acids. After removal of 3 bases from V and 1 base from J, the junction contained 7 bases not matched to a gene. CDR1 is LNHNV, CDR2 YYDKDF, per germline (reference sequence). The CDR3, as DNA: TGTGCCACCAGCAGCCTCATCGGACAGGGCACAGATACGCAGTATTTT. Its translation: CATSSLIGQGTDTQYF. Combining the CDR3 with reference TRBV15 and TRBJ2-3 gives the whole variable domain DAMVIQNPRYQVTQFGKPVTLSCSQTLNHNVMYWYQQKSSQAPKLLFHYYDKDFNNEADTPDNFQSRRPNTSFCFLDIRSPGLGDTAMYLCATSSLIGQGTDTQYFGPGTRLTVL.

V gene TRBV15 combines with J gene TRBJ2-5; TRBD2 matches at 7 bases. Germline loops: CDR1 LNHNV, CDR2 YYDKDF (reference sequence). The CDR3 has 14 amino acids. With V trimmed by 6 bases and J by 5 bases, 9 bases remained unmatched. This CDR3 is CATSPTSRRETQYF. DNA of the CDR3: TGTGCCACCAGTCCGACTAGCCGGCGGGAGACCCAGTACTTC.

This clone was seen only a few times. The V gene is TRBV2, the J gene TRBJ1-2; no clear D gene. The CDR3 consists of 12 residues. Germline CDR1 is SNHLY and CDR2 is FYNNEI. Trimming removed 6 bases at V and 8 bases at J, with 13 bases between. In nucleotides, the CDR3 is TGTGCCAGCAGCCTAGAAAGTGGAGGCTACACCTTC. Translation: CASSLESGGYTF.

DNA for the CDR3: TGCGCCAGCAGCTTGGAGGGACAGGGGGTTAATTCACCCCTCCACTTT. This gives the protein CASSLEGQGVNSPLHF. The rearrangement links TRBV5-1 to TRBJ1-6; 11 nucleotides align to TRBD1. V was clipped by 0 bases and J by 6 bases; unmatched bases: 2. The CDR3 runs 16 residues. CDR1 SGHRS and CDR2 YFSETQ come from the germline V gene.

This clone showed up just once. DNA of the CDR3: TGTGCCAGCAGCACCCGTTCGACAGTACCTGGAAACACCATATATTTT. Its protein product is CASSTRSTVPGNTIYF. The chain is built from TRBV11-1 and TRBJ1-3, with D possibly TRBD1 on 5 matching bases. The V gene's germline CDR1 is SGHAT and CDR2 FQDESV (reference sequence). Trimming took off 5 bases at V and 2 bases at J, with 16 bases between the two ends. CDR3 size: 16 residues.

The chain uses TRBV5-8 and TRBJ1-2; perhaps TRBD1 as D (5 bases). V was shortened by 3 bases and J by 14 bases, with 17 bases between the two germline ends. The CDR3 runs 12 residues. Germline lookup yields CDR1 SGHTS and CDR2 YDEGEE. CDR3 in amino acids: CASSSRQTTGTF. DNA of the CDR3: TGTGCCAGCAGCTCCCGACAGACCACGGGTACCTTC.

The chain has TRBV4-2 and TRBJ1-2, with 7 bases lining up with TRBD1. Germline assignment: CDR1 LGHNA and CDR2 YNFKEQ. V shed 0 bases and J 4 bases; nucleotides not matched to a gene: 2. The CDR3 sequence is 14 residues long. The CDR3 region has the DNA TGTGCCAGCAGCCAAGAAGACAGGGTCTATGGCTACACCTTC. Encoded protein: CASSQEDRVYGYTF.

CDR3 sequence reads: CASSRGGQGGTEAFF. CDR3 bases: TGTGCCAGCAGCCGGGGGGGACAGGGGGGCACTGAAGCTTTCTTT. The chain has TRBV11-3 and TRBJ1-1; the match to TRBD1 covers 11 bases. Germline loops: CDR1 SGHNT, CDR2 YENEEA. V dropped 5 bases and J dropped 4; count of bases not matched to a gene: 6. This CDR3 contains 15 residues.

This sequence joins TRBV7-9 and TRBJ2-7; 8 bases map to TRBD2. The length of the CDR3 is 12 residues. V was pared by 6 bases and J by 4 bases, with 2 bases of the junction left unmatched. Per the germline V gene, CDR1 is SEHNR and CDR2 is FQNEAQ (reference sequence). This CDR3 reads CASSPGGYEQYF. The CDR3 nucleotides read TGTGCCAGCAGTCCGGGGGGGTACGAGCAGTACTTC.

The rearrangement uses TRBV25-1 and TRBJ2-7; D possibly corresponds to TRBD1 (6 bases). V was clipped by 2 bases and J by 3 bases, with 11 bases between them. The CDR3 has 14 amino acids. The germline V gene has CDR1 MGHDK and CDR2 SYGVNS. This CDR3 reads CASSEGGTVYEQYF. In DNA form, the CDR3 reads TGTGCCAGCAGTGAAGGGGGCACCGTCTACGAGCAGTACTTC.

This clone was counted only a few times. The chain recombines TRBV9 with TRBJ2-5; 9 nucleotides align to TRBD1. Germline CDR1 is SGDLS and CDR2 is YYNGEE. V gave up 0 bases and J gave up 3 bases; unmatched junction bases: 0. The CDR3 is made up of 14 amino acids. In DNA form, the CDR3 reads TGTGCCAGCAGCGTAGGGACAGGGGAAGAGACCCAGTACTTC. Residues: CASSVGTGEETQYF.

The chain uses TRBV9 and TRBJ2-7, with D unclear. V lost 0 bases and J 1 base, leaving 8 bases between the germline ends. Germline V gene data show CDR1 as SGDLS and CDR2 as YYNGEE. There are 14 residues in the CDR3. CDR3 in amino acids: CASSVERVSYEQYF. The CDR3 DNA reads TGTGCCAGCAGCGTAGAACGGGTTTCCTACGAGCAGTACTTC.

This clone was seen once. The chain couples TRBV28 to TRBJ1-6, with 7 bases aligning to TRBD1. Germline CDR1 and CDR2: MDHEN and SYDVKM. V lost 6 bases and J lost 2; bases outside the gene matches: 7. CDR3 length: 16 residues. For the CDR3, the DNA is TGTGCCAGCAGAACGCCCGACAGGGCCTATAATTCACCCCTCCACTTT. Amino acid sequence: CASRTPDRAYNSPLHF.

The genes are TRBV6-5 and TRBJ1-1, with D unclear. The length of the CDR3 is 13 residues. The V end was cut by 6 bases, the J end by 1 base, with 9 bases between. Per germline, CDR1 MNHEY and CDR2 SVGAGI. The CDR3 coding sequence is TGTGCCAGCAGAGTCAACGGGAACACTGAAGCTTTCTTT. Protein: CASRVNGNTEAFF.

The DNA of the CDR3 is TGTGCCAGCAGTCGAGGACAGAGCCTCTATGGCTACACCTTC. It translates to CASSRGQSLYGYTF. The chain uses TRBV28 and TRBJ1-2; tentative D call: TRBD1 (6 bases). Germline V gene data show CDR1 as MDHEN and CDR2 as SYDVKM. The CDR3 has 14 amino acids. With 5 bases removed from V and 4 bases from J, the gap between germline ends came to 14 bases.

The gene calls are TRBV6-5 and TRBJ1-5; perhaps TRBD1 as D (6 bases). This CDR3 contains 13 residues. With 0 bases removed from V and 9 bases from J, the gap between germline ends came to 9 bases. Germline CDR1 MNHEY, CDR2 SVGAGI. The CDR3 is CASSYSSRGPQHF. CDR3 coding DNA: TGTGCCAGCAGTTACTCCTCCAGGGGGCCCCAGCATTTT.

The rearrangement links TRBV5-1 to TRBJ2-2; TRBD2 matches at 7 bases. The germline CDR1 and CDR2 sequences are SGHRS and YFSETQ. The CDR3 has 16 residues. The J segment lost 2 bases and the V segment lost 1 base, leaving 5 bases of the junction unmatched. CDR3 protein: CASSLRAGENTGELFF. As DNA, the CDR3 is TGCGCCAGCAGCTTGCGGGCGGGAGAAAACACCGGGGAGCTGTTTTTT.